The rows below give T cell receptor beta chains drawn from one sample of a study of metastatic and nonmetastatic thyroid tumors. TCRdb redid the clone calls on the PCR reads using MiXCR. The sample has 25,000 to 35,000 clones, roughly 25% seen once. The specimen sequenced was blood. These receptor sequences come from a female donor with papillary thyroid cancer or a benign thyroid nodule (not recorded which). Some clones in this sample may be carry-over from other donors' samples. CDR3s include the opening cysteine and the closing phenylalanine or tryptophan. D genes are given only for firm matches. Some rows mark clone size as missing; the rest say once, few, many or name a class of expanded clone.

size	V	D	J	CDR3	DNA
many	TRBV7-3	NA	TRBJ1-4	CASSLGPGTGEKLFF	TGTGCCAGCAGCTTAGGGCCGGGAACGGGGGAAAAACTGTTTTTT
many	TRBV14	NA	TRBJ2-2	CASSHPDRITGELFF	TGTGCCAGCAGCCACCCCGACAGGATCACCGGGGAGCTGTTTTTT
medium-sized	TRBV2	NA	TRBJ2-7	CASSEAGWYF	TGTGCCAGCAGTGAAGCTGGGTGGTACTTC
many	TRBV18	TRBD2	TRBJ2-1	CASSPPSGRAVEQFF	TGTGCCAGCTCACCCCCTAGCGGGAGGGCCGTTGAGCAGTTCTTC
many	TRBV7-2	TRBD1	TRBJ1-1	CASSSRQGRTEAFF	TGTGCCAGCAGCTCCCGACAGGGACGGACTGAAGCTTTCTTT
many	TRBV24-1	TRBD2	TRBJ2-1	CATSDRTSDYNEQFF	TGTGCCACCAGTGACCGGACTAGCGACTACAATGAGCAGTTCTTC
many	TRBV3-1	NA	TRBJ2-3	CASSQDGLGADTQYF	TGTGCCAGCAGCCAAGATGGTTTAGGGGCAGATACGCAGTATTTT
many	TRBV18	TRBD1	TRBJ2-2	CASSPQGALAGELFF	TGTGCCAGCTCACCACAGGGGGCGTTAGCCGGGGAGCTGTTTTTT
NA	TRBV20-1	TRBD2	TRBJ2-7	CSASRTSGTQYF	TGCAGTGCTAGTCGGACTAGCGGGACACAGTACTTC
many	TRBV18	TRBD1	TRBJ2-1	CASSPWDSSYNEQFF	TGTGCCAGCTCACCATGGGACAGCTCCTACAATGAGCAGTTCTTC
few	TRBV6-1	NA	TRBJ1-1	CASSEEYVGNGFTEAFF	TGTGCCAGCAGTGAAGAATATGTGGGCAATGGCTTCACTGAAGCTTTCTTT
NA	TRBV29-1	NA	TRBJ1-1	CSVGRNTEAFF	TGCAGCGTTGGGCGGAACACTGAAGCTTTCTTT
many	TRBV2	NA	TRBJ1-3	CASRAGDFGNTIYF	TGTGCCAGCAGGGCAGGGGACTTTGGAAACACCATATATTTT
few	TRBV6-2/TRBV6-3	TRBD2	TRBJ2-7	CASRGTSGNYEQYF	TGTGCCAGCAGGGGGACTAGCGGCAACTACGAGCAGTACTTC
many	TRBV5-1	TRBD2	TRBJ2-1	CASSLVAGEGDNEQFF	TGCGCCAGCAGCTTGGTAGCGGGAGAGGGGGACAATGAGCAGTTCTTC
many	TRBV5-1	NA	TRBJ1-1	CASSGDPGRAEAFF	TGCGCCAGCAGCGGGGACCCCGGTAGGGCTGAAGCTTTCTTT
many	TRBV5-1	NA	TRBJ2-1	CASSLTFGPGNEQFF	NA
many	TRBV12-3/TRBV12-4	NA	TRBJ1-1	CASGPYVGRTNTEAFF	TGTGCCAGCGGCCCGTACGTTGGGAGAACGAACACTGAAGCTTTCTTT
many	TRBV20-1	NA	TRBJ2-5	CSALSDAETQYF	TGCAGTGCCCTAAGTGATGCGGAGACCCAGTACTTC
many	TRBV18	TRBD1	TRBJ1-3	CASSKERTGLVGNTIYF	TGTGCCAGCTCAAAGGAAAGGACAGGTCTTGTCGGAAACACCATATATTTT
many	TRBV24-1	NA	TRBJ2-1	CATSDLPRGEQFF	TGTGCCACCAGTGATCTCCCACGGGGTGAGCAGTTCTTC
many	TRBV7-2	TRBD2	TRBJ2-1	CASSPPGLAAVNEQFF	TGTGCCAGCAGCCCACCGGGACTAGCGGCAGTCAATGAGCAGTTCTTC